This note documents a single T cell receptor beta chain sequence. No antigen is known for it. Sequencer: Illumina HiSeq 2000. TCR beta cDNA libraries were made by 5'RACE template switching that added a universal primer site and unique molecular identifiers. cDNA synthesis was primed from the TCR beta constant segment and was followed by two successive PCR amplification steps. From the authors' description of their analysis: MIGEC was used to demultiplex reads and group reads by UMI, and MiTCR was used to assemble and quantify clonotypes. To exclude erroneous sequences, only TCR cDNA sequences supported by at least two reads were retained. Downstream repertoire analysis used the tcR package, and clonotypes were matched across fractions by CDR3 nucleotide sequence plus V segment. Antigen specificity was annotated against VDJdb with VDJmatch, allowing one amino acid substitution in CDR3. The reads, reprocessed by TCRdb, yield one row per CDR3 protein sequence and no DNA. None of the V and J calls come from the authors' own analysis; TCRdb made them. This sample's table lists over 200,000 distinct CDR3 sequences. 0.39% of the sample belongs to the ten largest clones.

Measured from the cysteine to the phenylalanine, the CDR3 is 19 residues long. This entry has no DNA. The germline V gene specifies MNHNS as CDR1 and SASEGT as CDR2. The data are from a study of T cells expressing NK-cell markers (dated by TCRdb to 2020 to 2022). In the study overall: In sorted CD3+CD56+NKG2C+, CD3+CD56+NKG2C- and CD3+CD56-NKG2C+ T-cell subsets from 7 to 9 donors, TCR beta-chain repertoires were profiled. Seven of the eight sequenced donors were HCMV-seropositive and one was HCMV-seronegative. The eight sequenced donors were randomly selected healthy volunteers, three men and five women. Libraries were sequenced as 2 x 150 bp reads on Illumina HiSeq 2000/2500, MiSeq or NextSeq. General study outcomes and caveats: It remained unclear whether the expanded NKG2C-expressing T cell clones were specific for HCMV antigens. For six donors, the dominant CD3+CD56+NKG2C+ clonotypes were among the top 10 CD8+ clonotypes and accounted for about 1.0-7.0% of CD8+ T cells. Those dominant clonotypes were again the most abundant among CD3+CD56-NKG2C+ cells in four donors, at roughly 28.3-60.1%.

HCMV serostatus was determined by detecting HCMV-specific IgG in serum with a commercial ELISA kit. Peripheral blood mononuclear cells were isolated from blood by Ficoll density gradient centrifugation. The sequence joins TRBV6-1 to TRBJ2-1; TCRdb returns TRBD1, unconfirmable since there is no DNA. This sequence was found in a man aged 18 to 30 in good health. Donor details come from another sample of the same person, matched by shared clones. Sequencing was performed on blood T cells: a sorted CD56 or NKG2C T cell subset, CD4+ or CD8+ T cells, or bulk PBMC T cells (not recorded which). The CDR3: CASRSRGRLTGSSYNEQFF.